These 8 T cell receptor beta chains share one sample of origin, sequenced in a study of cytomegalovirus exposure and HLA in healthy donors. The assay was immunoSEQ multiplex PCR, and TCRdb's table has in-frame clones only and misses some. The sample includes 55,000 to 75,000 clones, around 93% of them seen just once. Material: PBMCs. These receptors originate from a man aged 18 to 30 in good health and CMV-seropositive.

This chain uses TRBV30 with TRBJ1-1; tentative D call: TRBD1 (6 bases). The CDR3 has 14 residues. CDR1 is GTSNPN and CDR2 is SVGIG in the germline V gene (reference sequence). The V and J ends lost 4 bases and 3 bases respectively, with 15 bases between them. The CDR3 loop is CAWTSGRGHTEAFF. The CDR3 DNA reads as TGTGCCTGGACCTCGGGCAGGGGTCACACTGAAGCTTTCTTT.

V usage is TRBV29-1 and J usage is TRBJ2-1, with unresolved D. V lost 5 bases and J 0 bases, leaving 8 bases between the germline ends. Germline V gives CDR1 SQVTM, CDR2 ANQGSEA. There are 13 residues in the CDR3. CDR3 bases: TGCAGCGTTTCTTTGAGCTCCTACAATGAGCAGTTCTTC. Encoded protein: CSVSLSSYNEQFF.

V gene TRBV27 combines with J gene TRBJ2-1, with 16 bases matching TRBD2. The CDR3 totals 18 residues. V trimming: 5 bases; J trimming: 4 bases; junction bases outside the gene matches: 8. Germline V gives CDR1 MNHEY, CDR2 SMNVEV (reference sequence). The CDR3 is CASSLGTSGGVGYNEQFF. In DNA, the CDR3 is TGTGCCAGCAGTCTGGGGACTAGCGGGGGGGTAGGGTACAATGAGCAGTTCTTC.

The V and J genes are TRBV5-1 and TRBJ2-4, with D perhaps TRBD2 (5 bases). CDR1 is SGHRS and CDR2 is YFSETQ in the germline V gene. CDR3 length equals 15 residues. The germline V and J ends were trimmed by 5 bases and 8 bases, with 20 bases remaining between them. The DNA for the CDR3 is TGCGCCAGCAGGCAAGCGGCCACTGTCGGGTACATTCAGTACTTC. Translated, it gives CASRQAATVGYIQYF.

Turning to this clone: A read error may account for a junction end that differs from germline. The gene calls are TRBV11-2 and TRBJ1-2, with D possibly matching TRBD1 (5 bases). CDR3 length: 16 amino acids. Germline CDR1 reads SGHAT; CDR2 reads FQNNGV. In DNA, the CDR3 is TGTGCCAGCAGCTTAGGTACAGGCCAACCCCCGGGCTCATTTTCCTTC. It encodes CASSLGTGQPPGSFSF.

The chain joins TRBV11-2 to TRBJ2-3; D may be TRBD2 (6 bases). V lost 4 bases and J lost 4, with 12 bases in between. This CDR3 has 14 residues. Germline CDR1 is SGHAT and CDR2 is FQNNGV. CDR3 in DNA: TGTGCCAGCAGCTCAGGGCAGCGGGCAGATACGCAGTATTTT. It specifies CASSSGQRADTQYF.

The chain links TRBV2 to TRBJ2-7; D unclear. From germline, CDR1 is SNHLY and CDR2 FYNNEI. The CDR3 consists of 12 residues. Trimming took 4 bases from V and 3 from J, leaving 7 bases between them. The CDR3 nucleotides are TGTGCCAGCAGTGCACATCACTACGAGCAGTACTTC. Its protein product is CASSAHHYEQYF.

This rearrangement joins TRBV19 to TRBJ1-5; TRBD1 might be the D (5 bases). The CDR3 runs 15 residues. Looked up from germline, CDR1 is LNHDA and CDR2 is SQIVND (reference sequence). With 6 bases removed from V and 0 bases from J, the gap between germline ends came to 12 bases. The CDR3 DNA is TGTGCCAGTAGAAAGACAGATTATAGCAATCAGCCCCAGCATTTT. Residues: CASRKTDYSNQPQHF.